Below, 20 T cell receptor beta chains from the same sample are listed, as sequenced in a study of CD8 T cells in ankylosing spondylitis. Study results and caveats: Apparently characteristic of ankylosing spondylitis blood was a TCR beta motif (roughly eight highly homologous variants).

TCRdb analysed the 5' RACE reads with MiXCR anew, one entry per CDR3 protein. The sample shows 200,000 to 250,000 distinct CDR3 sequences, approximately 7.3% of them seen only once. Their antigens are not known. The material sequenced was blood, either unsorted or a sorted T cell fraction (not recorded which). Receptor source: a male donor with ankylosing spondylitis.

This clonotype occurred many times. The chain is built from TRBV27 and TRBJ2-7; tentatively, D is TRBD1 (6 bases). The CDR3 consists of 14 residues. V lost 2 bases, J lost 5 bases, and 13 bases lay in between. CDR1 and CDR2 (germline): MNHEY, SMNVEV (reference sequence). The CDR3 spells CASSLTGFANEQYF. The CDR3 DNA reads TGTGCCAGCAGTTTAACAGGGTTTGCTAACGAGCAGTACTTC.

The table lists this clonotype with many counts. The J gene is TRBJ2-7, the V gene TRBV7-2; possible D gene TRBD1, 5 bases. The V gene lost 10 bases and the J gene lost 0 bases, with 13 bases spanning the gap. CDR1 is SGHTA, CDR2 FQGNSA, per germline. The CDR3 extends over 13 amino acids. The DNA for the CDR3 is TGTGCCACTGGGCAGGGCCCCTCCTACGAGCAGTACTTC. Its protein is CATGQGPSYEQYF.

The chain uses TRBV19 and TRBJ1-6; no clear D. The CDR3 covers 15 residues. CDR1 and CDR2 from the germline V gene are LNHDA and SQIVND (reference sequence). Trimming took off 7 bases at V and 14 bases at J, with 24 bases between the two ends. CDR3 nucleotides: TGTGCCAGTACAGTCACCACAGAAGGGTATCCGACCCTCCACTTT. The encoded protein is CASTVTTEGYPTLHF.

This clonotype was observed many times. This chain connects TRBV5-6 to TRBJ1-3, with D hard to call. Germline V lookup: CDR1 SGHDT, CDR2 YYEEEE. V shed 5 bases and J shed 6 bases, with 12 bases lying between them. The CDR3 runs to 13 residues. CDR3 region: CASRRREENTIYF. DNA for the CDR3: TGTGCCAGCAGGCGGAGGGAAGAAAACACCATATATTTT. The whole variable domain, filled in from reference TRBV5-6 and TRBJ1-3, reads DAGVTQSPTHLIKTRGQQVTLRCSPKSGHDTVSWYQQALGQGPQFIFQYYEEEERQRGNFPDRFSGHQFPNYSSELNVNALLLGDSALYLCASRRREENTIYFGEGSWLTVV.

This clonotype was counted ten times or more. The J gene is TRBJ2-5, the V gene TRBV6-5, with D possibly called TRBD1 or TRBD2 (5 bases each). Germline assignment: CDR1 MNHEY and CDR2 SVGAGI. V was clipped by 0 bases and J by 1 base, with 9 bases between them. The length of the CDR3 is 15 residues. CDR3 sequence (DNA): TGTGCCAGCAGTTACTCGGCCGGGACCCAAGAGACCCAGTACTTC. It translates to CASSYSAGTQETQYF.

There are many counts of this clonotype. The chain recombines TRBV7-8 with TRBJ2-1; TRBD1 matches at 10 bases. V trimming: 3 bases; J trimming: 9 bases; junction bases outside the gene matches: 5. The CDR3 totals 14 residues. Germline CDR1 is SGHVS and CDR2 is FQNEAQ. This CDR3 is CASSLGQGLGEQFF. For the CDR3, the DNA is TGTGCCAGCAGCTTGGGACAGGGGCTCGGTGAGCAGTTCTTC.

This clonotype was counted many times. This chain joins TRBV12-3 or TRBV12-4 and TRBJ2-5; perhaps TRBD2 as D (7 bases). Trimming pared 7 bases from V and 13 bases from J, leaving 16 bases between. The CDR3 contains 11 residues. The chain's CDR3 is CASTLRGARYF. The CDR3 nucleotides read TGTGCCAGCACCCTTCGGGGGGCCCGGTACTTC.

The CDR3 sequence is CSVGRGSYEQYF. For the CDR3, the DNA is TGCAGCGTGGGGAGGGGTTCCTACGAGCAGTACTTC. The rearrangement links TRBV29-1 to TRBJ2-7, with 7 positions matching TRBD2. The length of the CDR3 is 12 residues. With V trimmed by 6 bases and J by 1 base, 3 bases remained unmatched. The germline CDR1 and CDR2 sequences are SQVTM and ANQGSEA.

In its sample, this clonotype was seen many times. This rearrangement joins TRBV7-9 to TRBJ2-7, with 8 positions matching TRBD1. In germline, CDR1 is SEHNR, CDR2 FQNEAQ (reference sequence). The ends lost 4 bases at V and 1 base at J; junction bases unmatched: 3. The CDR3 loop spans 14 amino acids. CDR3 sequence reads: CASSYRDRSYEQYF. For the CDR3, the DNA is TGTGCCAGCAGCTACCGGGACAGGTCCTACGAGCAGTACTTC.

This clonotype has ten or more counts. This sequence joins TRBV7-6 and TRBJ1-5; no clear D gene. The CDR3 extends over 15 amino acids. CDR1 is SGHVS and CDR2 is FNYEAQ in the germline V gene. Trimming cost V 1 base and J 6 bases, with 13 bases left between them. CDR3 nucleotide sequence: TGTGCCAGCAGCTTAGATGGGCAATCCGGTCAGCCCCAGCATTTT. Translated, it gives CASSLDGQSGQPQHF.

This clonotype was observed many times. The chain uses TRBV5-1 and TRBJ2-7; D is tentatively TRBD1 or TRBD2 (5 bases each). From germline, CDR1 is SGHRS and CDR2 YFSETQ. CDR3 size: 15 residues. V was trimmed by 4 bases and J by 2 bases, leaving 16 bases between them. The CDR3 DNA reads as TGCGCCAGCAGCCCCCGGGACCCCGTCGCCTACGAGCAGTACTTC. It is translated as CASSPRDPVAYEQYF.

This clonotype has at least ten counts. The chain combines TRBV12-3 or TRBV12-4 with TRBJ1-5; the match to TRBD1 covers 7 bases. Trimming removed 6 bases from V and 1 base from J; junction bases left unmatched: 6. The CDR3 runs to 15 residues. CDR3 in DNA: TGTGCCAGCAGCAACAGGGGCCCCAGCAATCAGCCCCAGCATTTT. Its translation: CASSNRGPSNQPQHF.

This clonotype was detected many times. V usage is TRBV7-9 and J usage is TRBJ2-7; possibly TRBD2 for D (5 bases). V was pared by 5 bases and J by 7 bases, with 24 bases between. CDR1 and CDR2 from the germline V gene are SEHNR and FQNEAQ (reference sequence). The CDR3 totals 16 residues. The CDR3 coding sequence is TGTGCCAGCAGCCGACACGACGTGGCGGGCGGTATAGAGCAGTACTTC. Amino acid sequence: CASSRHDVAGGIEQYF. Combining the CDR3 with reference TRBV7-9 and TRBJ2-7 gives the whole variable domain DTGVSQNPRHKITKRGQNVTFRCDPISEHNRLYWYRQTLGQGPEFLTYFQNEAQLEKSRLLSDRFSAERPKGSFSTLEIQRTEQGDSAMYLCASSRHDVAGGIEQYFGPGTRLTVT.

This clonotype showed up many times. The chain links TRBV9 to TRBJ2-7; a possible D gene is TRBD1 (6 bases). The CDR3 extends over 16 amino acids. Germline V gene data show CDR1 as SGDLS and CDR2 as YYNGEE. V shed 2 bases and J shed 3 bases, with 18 bases lying between them. CDR3 protein: CASSVGQRNGYYEQYF. CDR3 DNA sequence: TGTGCCAGCAGCGTGGGACAACGAAACGGGTACTACGAGCAGTACTTC. The whole variable domain, filled in from reference TRBV9 and TRBJ2-7, reads DSGVTQTPKHLITATGQRVTLRCSPRSGDLSVYWYQQSLDQGLQFLIQYYNGEERAKGNILERFSAQQFPDLHSELNLSSLELGDSALYFCASSVGQRNGYYEQYFGPGTRLTVT.

V is TRBV27 and J is TRBJ2-6; 11 nucleotides line up with TRBD1. V was pared by 5 bases and J by 4 bases, with 4 bases of the junction left unmatched. The CDR3 consists of 16 residues. The germline V gene encodes CDR1 MNHEY and CDR2 SMNVEV (reference sequence). The CDR3 loop is CASSEGQGVGANVLTF. CDR3 nucleotide sequence: TGTGCCAGCAGTGAGGGACAGGGGGTCGGGGCCAACGTCCTGACTTTC. The whole variable domain, remainder taken from reference TRBV27 and TRBJ2-6, is EAQVTQNPRYLITVTGKKLTVTCSQNMNHEYMSWYRQDPGLGLRQIYYSMNVEVTDKGDVPEGYKVSRKEKRNFPLILESPSPNQTSLYFCASSEGQGVGANVLTFGAGSRLTVL.

The sample holds a few counts of this clonotype. The chain joins TRBV7-9 to TRBJ1-1; 9 bases align to TRBD1. CDR1 and CDR2 from the germline V gene are SEHNR and FQNEAQ (reference sequence). V was pared by 5 bases and J by 5 bases, with 9 bases of the junction left unmatched. This CDR3 spans 15 amino acids. In nucleotides, the CDR3 is TGTGCCAGCAGCACTTGGGACAGGGCGAGTACTGAAGCTTTCTTT. Protein sequence: CASSTWDRASTEAFF.

This clonotype showed up many times. The chain employs TRBV6-5 and TRBJ2-3, with 7 bases fitting TRBD1. The ends lost 2 bases at V and 4 bases at J; junction bases unmatched: 6. This CDR3 spans 15 amino acids. Germline V gives CDR1 MNHEY, CDR2 SVGAGI. In nucleotides, the CDR3 is TGTGCCAGCAGTTACGGAGCAGGGGGAGCAGATACGCAGTATTTT. The encoded protein is CASSYGAGGADTQYF.

This clonotype showed up many times. The chain uses TRBV4-2 and TRBJ1-1, with D possibly matching TRBD1 (6 bases). Germline assignment: CDR1 LGHNA and CDR2 YNFKEQ. V was clipped by 0 bases and J by 5 bases, with 10 bases between them. The CDR3 extends over 14 amino acids. The CDR3 DNA follows: TGTGCCAGCAGCCAAGAGGAAGGGGGGACTGAAGCTTTCTTT. As protein: CASSQEEGGTEAFF.

This clonotype occurred many times. The chain combines TRBV29-1 with TRBJ1-3; D perhaps matches TRBD1 (5 bases). The germline gives CDR1 SQVTM, CDR2 ANQGSEA. Trimming left V 3 bases short and J 0 bases short, with 18 bases between. This CDR3 region has 17 residues. CDR3 DNA sequence: TGCAGCGTTGACATCCGGGACCCTCCGCTCTCTGGAAACACCATATATTTT. Its protein is CSVDIRDPPLSGNTIYF.

In its sample, this clonotype was seen many times. V is TRBV10-3 and J is TRBJ2-2, with 10 bases that match TRBD2. Germline lookup yields CDR1 ENHRY and CDR2 SYGVKD. V lost 3 bases to trimming and J lost 8 bases; unmatched junction nucleotides: 9. The length of the CDR3 is 16 residues. This CDR3 is CAISERLAGVAGELFF. The CDR3 bases are TGTGCCATCAGTGAACGCCTAGCGGGAGTTGCAGGGGAGCTGTTTTTT.